The clone carrying this T cell receptor (beta chain) was seen repeatedly, ten times or more. The target antigen is unknown. This sample was included in a study of human T cells and chemical hapten exposure. Overall study context: Each patient's scalp received weekly diphenylcyclopropenone throughout the approximately 24-week study. Whole-study results and caveats: Controls had significantly fewer large CDR3 similarity clusters than were formed by expanded TCRs.

Noted time point: patch test 2, 6 weeks after DPC sensitization. Treatment defined: therapeutic diphenylcyclopropenone sensitization with weekly scalp DPC. Each patch test followed a blood draw. Trimming took 8 bases from V and 6 from J; bases not matched to a gene: 5. There are 13 residues in the CDR3. MiXCR was run by TCRdb on the RACE reads, yielding one entry per CDR3 protein. The sample holds around 360,000 distinct CDR3 sequences, over 6% seen once. The clonotype comes from a woman aged 18-30 years with alopecia areata. Some clones in this sample may be carry-over from other donors' samples. The sample in question was whole blood, obtained in connection with sensitization to the hapten diphenylcyclopropenone (DPC). The rearrangement joins TRBV12-3 or TRBV12-4 to TRBJ1-5; 9 nucleotides line up with TRBD1. The CDR3 nucleotides are TGTGCCAGCCCGGGACAGGGAGGTCAGCCCCAGCATTTT. Its protein product is CASPGQGGQPQHF.